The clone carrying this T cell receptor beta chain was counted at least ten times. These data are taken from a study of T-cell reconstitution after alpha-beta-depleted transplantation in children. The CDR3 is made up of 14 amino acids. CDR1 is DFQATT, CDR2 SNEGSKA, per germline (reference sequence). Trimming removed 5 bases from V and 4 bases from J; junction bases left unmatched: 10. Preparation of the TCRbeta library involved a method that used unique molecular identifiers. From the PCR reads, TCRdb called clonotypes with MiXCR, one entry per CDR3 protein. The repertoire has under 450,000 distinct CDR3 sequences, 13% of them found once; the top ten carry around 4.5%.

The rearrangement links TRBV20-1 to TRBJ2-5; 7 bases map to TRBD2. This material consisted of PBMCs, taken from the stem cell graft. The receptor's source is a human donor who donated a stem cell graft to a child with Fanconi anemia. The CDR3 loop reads CSAPAGLSIETQYF. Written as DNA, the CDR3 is TGCAGTGCTCCAGCGGGGCTGAGTATAGAGACCCAGTACTTC.